The clone carrying this T cell receptor (beta chain) was seen a single time. The method was immunoSEQ multiplex PCR; TCRdb's version includes in-frame clones alone and lacks a portion of them. The sample holds approximately 100,000 clones, around 93% seen once. This specimen comes from a study of T cell changes during pregnancy in multiple sclerosis. Germline assignment: CDR1 MDHEN and CDR2 SYDVKM. J lost 4 bases, V lost 8 bases, and 8 bases had no gene match. This CDR3 region has 13 residues. The TCR sequence derives from a female donor with multiple sclerosis, enrolled in a pregnancy study. Source: peripheral blood, taken before pregnancy. The chain has TRBV28 and TRBJ2-7, with 7 bases aligning to TRBD1. CDR3 in amino acids: CASRDRQSYEQYF. CDR3 DNA sequence: TGTGCCAGCCGGGACAGACAATCTTACGAGCAGTACTTC.